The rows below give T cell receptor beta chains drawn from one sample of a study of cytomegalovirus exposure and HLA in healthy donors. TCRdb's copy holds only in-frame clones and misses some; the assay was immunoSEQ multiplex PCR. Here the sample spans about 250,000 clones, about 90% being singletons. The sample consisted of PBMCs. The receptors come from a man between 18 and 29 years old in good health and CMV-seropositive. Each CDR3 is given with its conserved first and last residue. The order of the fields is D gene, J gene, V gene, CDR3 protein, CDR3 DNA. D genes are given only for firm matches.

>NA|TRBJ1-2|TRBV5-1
CASSLLYARAPSTF
TGCGCCAGCAGCTTGTTGTACGCCAGGGCGCCTTCGACCTTC
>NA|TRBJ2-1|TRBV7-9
CASSLVIHEQFF
TGTGCCAGCAGCTTAGTAATCCATGAGCAGTTCTTC
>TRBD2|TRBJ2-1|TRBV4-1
CASSQEGLAATNEQFF
TGCGCCAGCAGCCAAGAGGGGCTAGCGGCCACCAATGAGCAGTTCTTC
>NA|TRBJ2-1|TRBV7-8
CASSASWSIYNEQFF
TGTGCCAGCAGCGCGTCTTGGTCCATCTACAATGAGCAGTTCTTC
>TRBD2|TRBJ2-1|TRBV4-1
CASSRLSGSTHEQFF
TGCGCCAGCAGCCGGTTAAGCGGGAGTACCCATGAGCAGTTCTTC
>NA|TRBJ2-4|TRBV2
CASSEGKAKNIQYF
TGTGCCAGCAGTGAAGGGAAAGCCAAAAACATTCAGTACTTC
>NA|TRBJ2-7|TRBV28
CASSLISRGFYEQYF
TGTGCCAGCAGTTTAATCTCTCGGGGGTTCTACGAGCAGTACTTC
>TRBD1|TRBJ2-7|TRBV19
CASTGTGYEQYF
TGTGCCAGTACTGGGACAGGCTACGAGCAGTACTTC
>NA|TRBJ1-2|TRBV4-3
CASSQDNVEDYGYTF
TGCGCCAGCAGCCAGGACAATGTGGAGGACTATGGCTACACCTTC
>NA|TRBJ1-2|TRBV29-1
CSVEDGGIPDLYGYTF
TGCAGCGTTGAAGATGGGGGTATCCCGGACCTCTATGGCTACACCTTC
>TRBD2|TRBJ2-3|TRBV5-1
CASSPYRSGGSQGDTQYF
TGCGCCAGCAGCCCTTACCGCTCGGGAGGAAGTCAAGGCGATACGCAGTATTTT
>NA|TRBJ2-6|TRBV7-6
CASSRWSSGANVLTF
TGTGCCAGCAGCCGCTGGAGCTCTGGGGCCAACGTCCTGACTTTC
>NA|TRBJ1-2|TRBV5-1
CASSLVGRIGVASYGYTF
TGCGCCAGCAGCTTGGTGGGGAGGATCGGGGTTGCTTCCTATGGCTACACCTTC
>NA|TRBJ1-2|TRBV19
CASSKPGTYGYTF
TGTGCCAGTAGCAAACCCGGGACTTATGGCTACACCTTC
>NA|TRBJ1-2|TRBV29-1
CSVVEIGKQLGYTF
TGCAGCGTTGTAGAGATCGGAAAACAACTTGGCTACACCTTC